The subject of this entry is one T cell receptor beta chain. Being one base from a much bigger clone, this may be a read error. Primed by a sample-barcoded 5' primer and a J-beta primer mix, a second PCR proceeded for about 7 to 12 cycles. TCRdb reprocessed the 5' RACE reads via MiXCR and lists one record per CDR3 protein. The sample includes roughly 680,000 distinct CDR3 sequences, 52% of them seen just once. Germline V gene lookup returns CDR1 SEHNR and CDR2 FQNEAQ (reference sequence). The CDR3 consists of 12 residues. The V gene lost 7 bases and the J gene lost 9 bases, with 15 bases spanning the gap. This entry is derived from a study of blood T cells in healthy people across ages.

Material: blood. This sequence joins TRBV7-9 and TRBJ1-2; no definite D call. The source of this sequence is an elderly woman in good health. CDR3 protein: CASNEDLARYTF. The CDR3, as DNA: TGTGCCAGCAACGAAGACCTGGCGCGCTACACCTTC.